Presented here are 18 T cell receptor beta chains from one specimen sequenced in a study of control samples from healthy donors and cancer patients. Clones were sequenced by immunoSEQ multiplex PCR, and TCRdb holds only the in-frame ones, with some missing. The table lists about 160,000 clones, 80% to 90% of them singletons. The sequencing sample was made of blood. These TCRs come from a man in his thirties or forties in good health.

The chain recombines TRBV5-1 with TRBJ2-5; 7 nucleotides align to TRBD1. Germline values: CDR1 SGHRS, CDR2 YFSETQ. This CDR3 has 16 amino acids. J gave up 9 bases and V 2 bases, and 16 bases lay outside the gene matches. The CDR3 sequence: CASSLGQALVGEPQYF. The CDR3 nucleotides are TGCGCCAGCAGCTTAGGACAGGCACTCGTTGGGGAGCCCCAGTACTTC.

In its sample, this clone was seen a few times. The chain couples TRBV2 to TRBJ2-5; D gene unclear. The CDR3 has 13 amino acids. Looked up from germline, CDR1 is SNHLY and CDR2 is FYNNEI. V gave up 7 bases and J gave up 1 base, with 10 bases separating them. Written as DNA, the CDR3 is TGTGCCAGCAATAGGCGAAGCCAAGAGACCCAGTACTTC. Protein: CASNRRSQETQYF.

The CDR3 sequence is CASSQGDYGYTF. The DNA for the CDR3 is TGTGCCAGCAGCCAGGGAGACTATGGCTACACCTTC. The J gene is TRBJ1-2, the V gene TRBV7-2, with D possibly being TRBD1 (5 bases). The CDR3 covers 12 residues. Germline V lookup: CDR1 SGHTA, CDR2 FQGNSA. V shed 5 bases and J shed 3 bases, with 7 bases lying between them.

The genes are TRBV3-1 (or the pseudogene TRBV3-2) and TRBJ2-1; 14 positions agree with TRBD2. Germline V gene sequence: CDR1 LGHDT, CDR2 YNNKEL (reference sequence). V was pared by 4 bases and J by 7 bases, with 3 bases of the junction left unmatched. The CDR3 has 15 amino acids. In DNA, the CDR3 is TGTGCCAGCAGCCTTGGGACTAGCGGGGGTAATGAGCAGTTCTTC. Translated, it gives CASSLGTSGGNEQFF.

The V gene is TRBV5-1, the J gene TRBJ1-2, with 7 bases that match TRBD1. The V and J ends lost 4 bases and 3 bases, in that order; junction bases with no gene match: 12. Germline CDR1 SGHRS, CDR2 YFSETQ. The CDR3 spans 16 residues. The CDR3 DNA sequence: TGCGCCAGCAGCCCTGGGGGACAGCTAAACCACTATGGCTACACCTTC. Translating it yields CASSPGGQLNHYGYTF.

CDR3 nucleotides: TGTGCCAGCTCACCCAAAAACACTGAAGCTTTCTTT. Amino acid sequence: CASSPKNTEAFF. The chain employs TRBV18 and TRBJ1-1; D uncertain. Germline assignment: CDR1 KGHSH and CDR2 LQKENI. The CDR3 is 12 amino acids. V lost 3 bases, J lost 2 bases, and 4 bases lay in between.

CDR3 loop: CASSLRAGGYTDTQYF. Written as DNA, the CDR3 is TGTGCCAGCAGCTTAAGAGCGGGGGGTTATACAGATACGCAGTATTTT. The chain joins TRBV5-4 to TRBJ2-3, with TRBD2 matching over 9 bases. V trimming: 2 bases; J trimming: 3 bases; junction bases outside the gene matches: 7. The CDR3 loop spans 16 amino acids. In germline, CDR1 is SGHNT, CDR2 YYREEE (reference sequence). Variable domain in full (rest from reference TRBV5-4 and TRBJ2-3): ETGVTQSPTHLIKTRGQQVTLRCSSQSGHNTVSWYQQALGQGPQFIFQYYREEENGRGNFPPRFSGLQFPNYSSELNVNALELDDSALYLCASSLRAGGYTDTQYFGPGTRLTVL.

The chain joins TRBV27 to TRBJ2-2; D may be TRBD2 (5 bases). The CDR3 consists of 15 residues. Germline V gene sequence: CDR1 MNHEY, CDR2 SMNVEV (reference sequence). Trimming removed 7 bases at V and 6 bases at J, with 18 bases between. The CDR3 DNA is TGTGCCAGCAAGGAGGCCCCGGGGTTCGCCGGGGAGCTGTTTTTT. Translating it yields CASKEAPGFAGELFF.

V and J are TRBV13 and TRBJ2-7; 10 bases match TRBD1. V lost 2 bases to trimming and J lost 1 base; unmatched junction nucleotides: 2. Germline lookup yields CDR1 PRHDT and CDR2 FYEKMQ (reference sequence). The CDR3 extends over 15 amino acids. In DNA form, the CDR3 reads TGTGCCAGCAGCTTAACGGGACAGGGGTCCTACGAGCAGTACTTC. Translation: CASSLTGQGSYEQYF.

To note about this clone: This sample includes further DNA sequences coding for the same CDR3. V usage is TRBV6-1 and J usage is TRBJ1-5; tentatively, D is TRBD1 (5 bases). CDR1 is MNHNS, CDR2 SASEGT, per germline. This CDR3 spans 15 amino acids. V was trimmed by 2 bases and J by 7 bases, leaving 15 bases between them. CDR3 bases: TGTGCCAGCAGTGAACGTGGGGGGTGGGGGCAGCCCCAGCATTTT. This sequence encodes CASSERGGWGQPQHF.

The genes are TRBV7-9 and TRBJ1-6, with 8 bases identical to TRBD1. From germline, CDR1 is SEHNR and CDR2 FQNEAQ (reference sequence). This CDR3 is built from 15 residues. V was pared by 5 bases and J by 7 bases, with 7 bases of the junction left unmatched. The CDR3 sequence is CASSPLRTGNSPLHF. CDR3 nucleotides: TGTGCCAGCAGCCCCCTCCGGACAGGGAATTCACCCCTCCACTTT. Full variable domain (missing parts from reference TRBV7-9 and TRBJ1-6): DTGVSQNPRHKITKRGQNVTFRCDPISEHNRLYWYRQTLGQGPEFLTYFQNEAQLEKSRLLSDRFSAERPKGSFSTLEIQRTEQGDSAMYLCASSPLRTGNSPLHFGNGTRLTVT.

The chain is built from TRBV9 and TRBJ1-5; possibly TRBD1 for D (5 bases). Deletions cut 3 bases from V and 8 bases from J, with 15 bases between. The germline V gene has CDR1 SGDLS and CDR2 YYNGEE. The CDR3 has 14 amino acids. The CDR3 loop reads CASSAMAGGEPQHF. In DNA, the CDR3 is TGTGCCAGCAGCGCCATGGCTGGGGGTGAGCCCCAGCATTTT. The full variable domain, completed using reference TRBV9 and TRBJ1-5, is DSGVTQTPKHLITATGQRVTLRCSPRSGDLSVYWYQQSLDQGLQFLIQYYNGEERAKGNILERFSAQQFPDLHSELNLSSLELGDSALYFCASSAMAGGEPQHFGDGTRLSIL.

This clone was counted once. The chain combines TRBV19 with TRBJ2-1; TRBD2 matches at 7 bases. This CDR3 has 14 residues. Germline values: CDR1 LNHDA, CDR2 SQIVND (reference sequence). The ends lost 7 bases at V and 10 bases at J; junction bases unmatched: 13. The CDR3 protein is CASIGRGTTGEQFF. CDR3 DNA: TGTGCCAGTATAGGGAGAGGGACTACGGGGGAGCAGTTCTTC.

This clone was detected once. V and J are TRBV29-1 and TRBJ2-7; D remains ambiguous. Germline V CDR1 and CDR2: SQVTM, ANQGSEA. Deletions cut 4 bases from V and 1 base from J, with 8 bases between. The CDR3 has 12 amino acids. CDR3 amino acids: CSVVKGSYEQYF. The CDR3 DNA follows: TGCAGCGTTGTTAAGGGTTCCTACGAGCAGTACTTC.

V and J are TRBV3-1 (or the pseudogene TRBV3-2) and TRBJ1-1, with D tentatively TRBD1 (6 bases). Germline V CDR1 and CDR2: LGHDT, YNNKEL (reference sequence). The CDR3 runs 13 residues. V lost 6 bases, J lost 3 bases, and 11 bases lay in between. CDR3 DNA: TGTGCCAGCAGGACAGGATACCACACTGAAGCTTTCTTT. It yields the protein CASRTGYHTEAFF.

The CDR3 is CASSQVSGTGSDTQYF. For the CDR3, the DNA is TGCGCCAGCAGCCAAGTGTCCGGGACTGGCTCAGATACGCAGTATTTT. V usage is TRBV4-3 and J usage is TRBJ2-3, with D tentatively TRBD2 (6 bases). V lost 1 base and J lost 4, with 15 bases in between. The CDR3 has 16 residues. Per the germline V gene, CDR1 is LGHNA and CDR2 is YSLEER.

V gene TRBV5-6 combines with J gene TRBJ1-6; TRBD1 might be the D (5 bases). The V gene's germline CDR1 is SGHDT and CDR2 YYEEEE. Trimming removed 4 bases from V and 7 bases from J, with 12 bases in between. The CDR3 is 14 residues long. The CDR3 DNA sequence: TGTGCCAGCAGCAAGGGACGGCAGAATTCACCCCTCCACTTT. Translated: CASSKGRQNSPLHF.

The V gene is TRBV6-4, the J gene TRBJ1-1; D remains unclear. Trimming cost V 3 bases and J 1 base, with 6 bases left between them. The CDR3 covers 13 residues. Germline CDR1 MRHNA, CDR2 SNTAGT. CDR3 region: CASSEGPNTEAFF. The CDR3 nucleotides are TGTGCCAGCAGTGAGGGCCCGAACACTGAAGCTTTCTTT.